The 24 T cell receptor beta chains given below trace back to one sample, sequenced in a study of T cell responses to AZD1222 COVID-19 vaccine. Repertoires were generated with immunoSEQ multiplex PCR, while TCRdb's copy carries only in-frame clones and drops some. The sample consists of more than 95,000 clones, about 91% of them appearing once. The sequencing used peripheral blood, collected 28 days after the second AZD1222 dose. These receptors originate from an adult who received the AZD1222 COVID-19 vaccine.

This chain joins TRBV30 and TRBJ2-1, with 8 bases identical to TRBD1. This CDR3 contains 16 residues. With 3 bases clipped from V and 4 bases from J, the junction kept 11 bases outside the gene matches. CDR1 is GTSNPN and CDR2 is SVGIG in the germline V gene (reference sequence). For the CDR3, the DNA is TGTGCCTGGAGAAGGCCCGGACAGGGCGAATACAATGAGCAGTTCTTC. Its translation: CAWRRPGQGEYNEQFF.

The chain combines TRBV5-1 with TRBJ1-1, with D unresolved. V shed 5 bases and J shed 1 base, with 12 bases lying between them. The germline gives CDR1 SGHRS, CDR2 YFSETQ. This CDR3 contains 14 residues. This CDR3 reads CASSAGGGNTEAFF. CDR3 DNA: TGCGCCAGCAGTGCAGGCGGAGGGAACACTGAAGCTTTCTTT. Together with reference TRBV5-1 and TRBJ1-1, the CDR3 gives the full variable domain: KAGVTQTPRYLIKTRGQQVTLSCSPISGHRSVSWYQQTPGQGLQFLFEYFSETQRNKGNFPGRFSGRQFSNSRSEMNVSTLELGDSALYLCASSAGGGNTEAFFGQGTRLTVV.

This rearrangement joins TRBV30 to TRBJ2-7, with 11 bases matching TRBD2. Trimming at V came to 6 bases and at J to 2 bases, leaving 9 bases not matched to a gene. The CDR3 loop spans 15 amino acids. Germline loops: CDR1 GTSNPN, CDR2 SVGIG (reference sequence). The CDR3 DNA sequence: TGTGCCTGCTTCGGACTAGCGGGTAAAACCTACGAGCAGTACTTC. Protein sequence: CACFGLAGKTYEQYF.

The genes are TRBV5-1 and TRBJ2-5; D is unresolved. The V and J ends lost 0 bases and 4 bases respectively, with 13 bases between them. The length of the CDR3 is 15 residues. From germline, CDR1 is SGHRS and CDR2 YFSETQ. The CDR3 region is CASSLEMGSGETQYF. The CDR3 region has the DNA TGCGCCAGCAGCTTGGAAATGGGTAGTGGAGAGACCCAGTACTTC.

The chain recombines TRBV5-1 with TRBJ2-7; no firm D call. Germline V CDR1 and CDR2: SGHRS, YFSETQ. This CDR3 has 13 amino acids. The germline V and J ends were trimmed by 2 bases and 2 bases, with 8 bases remaining between them. The CDR3 DNA sequence: TGCGCCAGCAGCTTCGCAGAAACCTACGAGCAGTACTTC. The encoded protein is CASSFAETYEQYF. The full variable domain, with the rest looked up from reference TRBV5-1 and TRBJ2-7, is KAGVTQTPRYLIKTRGQQVTLSCSPISGHRSVSWYQQTPGQGLQFLFEYFSETQRNKGNFPGRFSGRQFSNSRSEMNVSTLELGDSALYLCASSFAETYEQYFGPGTRLTVT.

The rearrangement joins TRBV9 to TRBJ2-3; TRBD2 is a possible D gene (5 bases). The CDR3 runs 15 residues. V was shortened by 4 bases and J by 9 bases, with 21 bases between the two germline ends. CDR1 is SGDLS and CDR2 is YYNGEE in the germline V gene. DNA of the CDR3: TGTGCCAGCAGCCCAACTGCGAGGGTTTCCGGGACGCAGTATTTT. It codes for CASSPTARVSGTQYF.

V is TRBV5-1 and J is TRBJ2-7, with D unresolved. The CDR3 length is 17 residues. V lost 4 bases and J 4 bases, leaving 24 bases between the germline ends. Germline V CDR1 and CDR2: SGHRS, YFSETQ. CDR3 sequence: CASSPSRLGTVGYEQYF. CDR3 coding DNA: TGCGCCAGCAGCCCCTCCCGACTCGGAACGGTGGGTTACGAGCAGTACTTC.

The chain has TRBV9 and TRBJ2-3; 7 bases agree with TRBD2. The V gene end was trimmed by 0 bases and the J gene end by 10 bases; junction bases not matched to a gene: 8. There are 14 residues in the CDR3. Germline lookup yields CDR1 SGDLS and CDR2 YYNGEE. The CDR3 sequence is CASSVGGSGTAQYF. The CDR3 DNA sequence: TGTGCCAGCAGCGTAGGAGGCAGCGGGACCGCGCAGTATTTT.

The chain joins TRBV19 to TRBJ2-1; D is perhaps TRBD2 (6 bases). Germline V gene data show CDR1 as LNHDA and CDR2 as SQIVND (reference sequence). V lost 4 bases and J 3 bases, leaving 16 bases between the germline ends. There are 16 residues in the CDR3. The CDR3 sequence: CASSTYSGPIYNEQFF. Here the CDR3 DNA reads TGTGCCAGTAGTACCTATAGCGGACCCATCTACAATGAGCAGTTCTTC.

CDR3 DNA sequence: TGTGCCAGCAGCTTAGGAGCAGGGAAAACATCTGGGGCCAACGTCCTGACTTTC. It translates to CASSLGAGKTSGANVLTF. V usage is TRBV7-2 and J usage is TRBJ2-6; possibly TRBD1 for D (5 bases). The CDR3 consists of 18 residues. V was trimmed by 1 base and J by 1 base, leaving 14 bases between them. The V gene's germline CDR1 is SGHTA and CDR2 FQGNSA. The complete variable domain, with remaining parts taken from reference TRBV7-2 and TRBJ2-6, reads GAGVSQSPSNKVTEKGKDVELRCDPISGHTALYWYRQSLGQGLEFLIYFQGNSAPDKSGLPSDRFSAERTGGSVSTLTIQRTQQEDSAVYLCASSLGAGKTSGANVLTFGAGSRLTVL.

CDR3 sequence: CASSAQVQGEGTQYF. CDR3 in DNA: TGTGCCAGCAGTGCTCAGGTTCAAGGGGAAGGAACGCAGTATTTT. The V and J genes are TRBV27 and TRBJ2-3, with a possible D match to TRBD1 (5 bases). Trimming took off 5 bases at V and 9 bases at J, with 21 bases between the two ends. Per the germline V gene, CDR1 is MNHEY and CDR2 is SMNVEV (reference sequence). The CDR3 length is 15 residues.

V gene TRBV5-5 combines with J gene TRBJ1-1; the D is unclear. The CDR3 has 15 amino acids. Per the germline V gene, CDR1 is SGHKS and CDR2 is YYEKEE (reference sequence). V was shortened by 2 bases and J by 0 bases, with 11 bases between the two germline ends. CDR3: CASSFRTEMNTEAFF. The CDR3 region has the DNA TGTGCCAGCAGCTTTCGAACAGAGATGAACACTGAAGCTTTCTTT.

The V and J genes are TRBV5-1 and TRBJ2-2; D is possibly TRBD1 (6 bases). The germline V gene encodes CDR1 SGHRS and CDR2 YFSETQ. With 5 bases removed from V and 5 bases from J, the gap between germline ends came to 13 bases. This CDR3 is 14 amino acids long. The CDR3 here is CASSLRGSTGELFF. The DNA for the CDR3 is TGCGCCAGCAGTCTCAGGGGAAGTACCGGGGAGCTGTTTTTT.

This clone occurred once. This chain uses TRBV1 with TRBJ2-1; the table's TRBD2 call for D was not verified on the DNA. TRBV1 is described as a pseudogene. This CDR3 spans 17 amino acids. This chain's CDR3 is CTSSHGCGGRGLNEQFF. The CDR3 region has the DNA TGCACCAGCAGCCACGGGTGTGGAGGGAGGGGATTAAATGAGCAGTTCTTC.

In DNA, the CDR3 is TGTGCCATCAGTAAAGGGACAGGCCTGGGGAGTGAGCAGTTCTTC. It translates to CAISKGTGLGSEQFF. J is TRBJ2-1 and V is TRBV10-3; 8 positions agree with TRBD1. CDR1 and CDR2 (germline): ENHRY, SYGVKD. CDR3 length: 15 residues. J lost 9 bases, V lost 5 bases, and 12 bases had no gene match.

The rearrangement uses TRBV30 and TRBJ2-1; 14 bases align to TRBD2. CDR1 GTSNPN and CDR2 SVGIG come from the germline V gene (reference sequence). The J segment lost 8 bases and the V segment lost 2 bases, leaving 2 bases of the junction unmatched. The CDR3 has 14 amino acids. The CDR3 nucleotides read TGTGCCTGGAGTAGACTAGCGGGAGGGGATGAGCAGTTCTTC. Protein product: CAWSRLAGGDEQFF.

This clone was observed a single time. This chain connects TRBV5-5 to TRBJ1-2, with D unresolved. Trimming left V 0 bases short and J 2 bases short, with 5 bases between. Germline CDR1 reads SGHKS; CDR2 reads YYEKEE (reference sequence). The CDR3 has 13 residues. The CDR3: CASSLEANYGYTF. CDR3 nucleotides: TGTGCCAGCAGCTTGGAGGCAAACTATGGCTACACCTTC.

The chain is built from TRBV7-9 and TRBJ1-2; possible D gene TRBD1, 6 bases. Trimming stripped 8 bases from V and 4 bases from J, with 14 bases between. The CDR3 is 13 residues long. Germline CDR1 reads SEHNR; CDR2 reads FQNEAQ (reference sequence). This chain's CDR3 is CASGIGGRYGYTF. The DNA of the CDR3 is TGTGCCAGCGGGATAGGGGGGCGCTATGGCTACACCTTC.

CDR3 in amino acids: CASSVYGNTEAFF. CDR3 nucleotide sequence: TGTGCCAGCAGCGTTTACGGGAACACTGAAGCTTTCTTT. V is TRBV7-3 and J is TRBJ1-1, with D uncertain. This CDR3 is 13 amino acids long. V lost 5 bases, J lost 1 base, and 8 bases lay in between. CDR1 is SGHTA, CDR2 FQGTGA, per germline.

The chain carries TRBV6-6 and TRBJ2-3; tentatively, D is TRBD2 (6 bases). Germline lookup yields CDR1 MNHNY and CDR2 SVGAGI (reference sequence). V was shortened by 5 bases and J by 2 bases, with 11 bases between the two germline ends. The CDR3 has 14 amino acids. The CDR3 coding sequence is TGTGCCAGCAGTCCCGGACTAACCACAGATACGCAGTATTTT. Residues: CASSPGLTTDTQYF.

This chain's CDR3 is CATSDYPAGTASYNEQFF. For the CDR3, the DNA is TGTGCCACCAGTGACTACCCTGCCGGGACAGCCTCCTACAATGAGCAGTTCTTC. V usage is TRBV24-1 and J usage is TRBJ2-1; 7 bases fit TRBD1. Germline V gene sequence: CDR1 KGHDR, CDR2 SFDVKD. V lost 4 bases and J lost 0; bases outside the gene matches: 11. The CDR3 contains 18 residues.

The J gene is TRBJ2-1, the V gene TRBV7-3; TRBD1 might be the D (5 bases). V was shortened by 5 bases and J by 2 bases, with 7 bases between the two germline ends. The length of the CDR3 is 13 residues. Germline lookup yields CDR1 SGHTA and CDR2 FQGTGA. The CDR3 sequence is CASSTDTYNEQFF. The CDR3 DNA follows: TGTGCCAGCAGCACGGACACCTACAATGAGCAGTTCTTC.

This rearrangement joins TRBV11-3 to TRBJ1-1, with D unclear. The CDR3 contains 13 residues. Trimming stripped 3 bases from V and 1 base from J, with 6 bases between. Germline V CDR1 and CDR2: SGHNT, YENEEA. The CDR3 nucleotides are TGTGCCAGCAGCTTTCAGGAGAACACTGAAGCTTTCTTT. Protein: CASSFQENTEAFF.

This chain links TRBV19 with TRBJ2-5; D is possibly TRBD1 (5 bases). Deletions cut 3 bases from V and 1 base from J, with 12 bases between. The CDR3 consists of 15 residues. Germline lookup yields CDR1 LNHDA and CDR2 SQIVND (reference sequence). In DNA, the CDR3 is TGTGCCAGTAGTATCGGAGACAGAGTCCAAGAGACCCAGTACTTC. Protein product: CASSIGDRVQETQYF.